This T cell receptor beta chain was recovered during a study of blood T cells in healthy people across ages. This clonotype was observed a few times. For the second PCR, which ran for 7 to 11 cycles, a sample-barcoded 5' primer and a J-beta primer mix were used. TCRdb itself ran the 5' RACE reads through MiXCR, one entry per CDR3 protein. Here the sample spans more than 650,000 distinct CDR3 sequences, around a fifth being singletons. Sequenced sample: blood. The source of this sequence is an older man in good health.

Here the CDR3 DNA reads TGTGCCAGCAGCACCCAACAGGGAACCTATGGCTACACCTTC. Protein product: CASSTQQGTYGYTF. The chain has TRBV7-2 and TRBJ1-2, with D maybe TRBD1 (6 bases). Germline CDR1 is SGHTA and CDR2 is FQGNSA. V lost 5 bases to trimming and J lost 4 bases, with 14 bases between them. The CDR3 is made up of 14 amino acids.